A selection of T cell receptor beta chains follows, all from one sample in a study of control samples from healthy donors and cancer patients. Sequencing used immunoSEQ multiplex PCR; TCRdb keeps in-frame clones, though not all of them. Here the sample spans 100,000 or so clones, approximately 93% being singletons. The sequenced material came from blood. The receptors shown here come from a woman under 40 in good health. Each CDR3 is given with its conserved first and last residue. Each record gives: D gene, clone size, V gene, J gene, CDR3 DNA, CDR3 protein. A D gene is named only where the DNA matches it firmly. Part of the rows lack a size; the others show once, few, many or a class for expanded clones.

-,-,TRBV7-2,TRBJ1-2,TGTGCCAGCAGCTTGATGGGGTATGGCTACACCTTC,CASSLMGYGYTF
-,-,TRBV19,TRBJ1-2,TGTGCCAGTAGTATTGCGGTCAGATATGGCTACACCTTC,CASSIAVRYGYTF
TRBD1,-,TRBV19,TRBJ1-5,TGTGCCAGTACGCATCAGGGGGCAGGCAATCAGCCCCAGCATTTT,CASTHQGAGNQPQHF
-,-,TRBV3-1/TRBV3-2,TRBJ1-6,TGTGCCAGCAGCCGAGCACCCGGGACAAACTTTTCACCCCTCCACTTT,CASSRAPGTNFSPLHF
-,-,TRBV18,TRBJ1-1,TGTGCCAGCTCACCACTAAGTCCCGGGACTGAAGCTTTCTTT,CASSPLSPGTEAFF
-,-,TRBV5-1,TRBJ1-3,TGCGCCAGCAGCTACTCGGACACGTACTCTGGAAACACCATATATTTT,CASSYSDTYSGNTIYF
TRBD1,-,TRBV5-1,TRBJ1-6,TGCGCCAGCAGCTCCCGGACAGGGGAACCCTATAATTCACCCCTCCACTTT,CASSSRTGEPYNSPLHF
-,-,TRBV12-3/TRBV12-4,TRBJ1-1,TGTGCCAGCAATCGCTTAGGGGTGACTGAAGCTTTCTTT,CASNRLGVTEAFF
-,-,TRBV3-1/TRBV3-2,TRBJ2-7,TGTGCCAGCAGCCAGGTAGAATACGAGCAGTACTTC,CASSQVEYEQYF
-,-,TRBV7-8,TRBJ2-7,TGTGCCAGCAGCTCACCCCCAGGGTACGAGCAGTACTTC,CASSSPPGYEQYF
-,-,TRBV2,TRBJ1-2,TGTGCCAGCGTGGCAGGGCTCAAGGGCTACACCTTC,CASVAGLKGYTF
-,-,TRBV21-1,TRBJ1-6,TGTGCCAGCAGATGGAACAGGGGCAGCTATAATTCACCCCTCCACTTT,CASRWNRGSYNSPLHF
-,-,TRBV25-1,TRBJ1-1,TGTGCCAGCAGTGAACAGGGGCGAGGGACTGAAGCTTTCTTT,CASSEQGRGTEAFF
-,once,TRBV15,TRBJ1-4,TGTGCCACCAGTCCAGGGGTCGAAAAACTGTTTTTT,CATSPGVEKLFF
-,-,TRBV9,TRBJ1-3,TGTGCCAGCAGCGTAGCACAGGGCATCTCTGGAAACACCATATATTTT,CASSVAQGISGNTIYF
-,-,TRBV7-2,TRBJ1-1,TGTGCCAGCAGCTTAGAGTTAGGGAGACTAACTGAAGCTTTCTTT,CASSLELGRLTEAFF
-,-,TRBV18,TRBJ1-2,TGTGCCAGCTCACCCTCGAGGGCGGGGGACTATGGCTACACCTTC,CASSPSRAGDYGYTF
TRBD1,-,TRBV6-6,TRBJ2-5,TGTGCCAGCAGTTACTCGATTTTCAGGACAGGGGGCTCCCAGTACTTC,CASSYSIFRTGGSQYF
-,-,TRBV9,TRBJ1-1,TGTGCCAGCAGCATGGGACAAAACACTGAAGCTTTCTTT,CASSMGQNTEAFF
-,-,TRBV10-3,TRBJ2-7,TGTGCCATCAGTCAGGACTACGAGCAGTACTTC,CAISQDYEQYF
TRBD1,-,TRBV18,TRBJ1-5,TGTGCCAGCTCACCCGGGGGACAGGGGGCTAACAATCAGCCCCAGCATTTT,CASSPGGQGANNQPQHF
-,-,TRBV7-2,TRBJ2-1,TGTGCCAGCAGCTTAGACGGGGGGCGCGGAGTGCAATTCTTC,CASSLDGGRGVQFF